These 25 T cell receptor beta chains share one sample of origin, sequenced in a study of graft-versus-host responses after intestinal transplantation. What these receptors recognize is not known. Sequencing used immunoSEQ multiplex PCR; TCRdb keeps in-frame clones, though not all of them. The data hold some 35,000 clones, with roughly 95% observed a single time. The sample consisted of unstimulated CD4+ T cells sorted from spleen or lymph node cells, taken before transplant. The origin of the receptors is a human donor who was the organ donor for an intestinal transplant.

The chain couples TRBV5-1 to TRBJ1-6; no clear D gene. V lost 4 bases and J lost 10, with 24 bases in between. The CDR3 extends over 17 amino acids. Germline V gives CDR1 SGHRS, CDR2 YFSETQ. The CDR3 loop is CASSPVGPTAQGSPLHF. The CDR3 bases are TGCGCCAGCAGCCCGGTAGGCCCGACGGCCCAAGGATCACCCCTCCACTTT.

To note about this clone: At one of its ends the junction is not consistent with the germline gene, which may arise from a read error. CDR3 in amino acids: CASNYRGGGDTF. The CDR3 coding sequence is TGTGCCAGCAACTACAGGGGGGGTGGCGACACCTTC. The chain is built from TRBV5-4 and TRBJ1-2, with 8 bases identical to TRBD1. The CDR3 has 12 amino acids. Germline V gives CDR1 SGHNT, CDR2 YYREEE (reference sequence).

The CDR3 loop is CASSAGGRGKNIQYF. The CDR3 coding sequence is TGTGCCAGCAGCGCGGGCGGTCGTGGCAAAAACATTCAGTACTTC. The chain carries TRBV7-2 and TRBJ2-4; D perhaps matches TRBD2 (5 bases). V shed 5 bases and J shed 3 bases, with 14 bases lying between them. From germline, CDR1 is SGHTA and CDR2 FQGNSA. The CDR3 spans 15 residues. The full variable domain, completed using reference TRBV7-2 and TRBJ2-4, is GAGVSQSPSNKVTEKGKDVELRCDPISGHTALYWYRQSLGQGLEFLIYFQGNSAPDKSGLPSDRFSAERTGGSVSTLTIQRTQQEDSAVYLCASSAGGRGKNIQYFGAGTRLSVL.

This chain connects TRBV5-1 to TRBJ1-2; 7 bases match TRBD1. The CDR3 is 13 amino acids. The V gene's germline CDR1 is SGHRS and CDR2 YFSETQ. V gave up 0 bases and J gave up 8 bases; unmatched junction bases: 4. CDR3 sequence: CASSLAGGEGYTF. As DNA, the CDR3 is TGCGCCAGCAGCTTGGCAGGGGGTGAGGGCTACACCTTC.

The rearrangement joins TRBV10-3 to TRBJ2-1; D possibly matches TRBD1 or TRBD2 (5 bases each). CDR1 and CDR2 from the germline V gene are ENHRY and SYGVKD. The length of the CDR3 is 12 residues. Trimming removed 11 bases at V and 6 bases at J, with 14 bases between. CDR3 coding DNA: TGTGCCTCGACCCCGGGGCCCAATGAGCAGTTCTTC. Translating gives CASTPGPNEQFF.

This clone appeared a single time. The rearrangement joins TRBV10-3 to TRBJ2-5; 10 positions match TRBD1. Trimming at V came to 4 bases and at J to 5 bases, leaving 7 bases not matched to a gene. CDR3 length: 15 residues. Germline CDR1 and CDR2: ENHRY and SYGVKD. This chain's CDR3 is CAISGADRGSETQYF. The CDR3 DNA follows: TGTGCCATCAGTGGGGCGGACAGGGGGTCGGAGACCCAGTACTTC.

This rearrangement joins TRBV11-1 to TRBJ2-7; TRBD1 matches 7 bases. J lost 6 bases, V lost 5 bases, and 4 bases had no gene match. Germline V lookup: CDR1 SGHAT, CDR2 FQDESV (reference sequence). The CDR3 is 12 amino acids. In nucleotides, the CDR3 is TGTGCCAGCAGCCCGGACAGGAGCGAGCAGTACTTC. It encodes CASSPDRSEQYF.

V gene TRBV27 combines with J gene TRBJ1-2, with D possibly matching TRBD1 (6 bases). Germline V gene lookup returns CDR1 MNHEY and CDR2 SMNVEV (reference sequence). The V end lost 5 bases, the J end lost 7 bases, and 17 bases lay between the germline ends. The CDR3 consists of 14 residues. CDR3 DNA sequence: TGTGCCAGCAGTCCCTACACAGGGTTTGGTGGCTACACCTTC. Protein: CASSPYTGFGGYTF.

The chain couples TRBV19 to TRBJ1-6; no clear D gene. Trimming took 3 bases from V and 9 from J, leaving 12 bases between them. This CDR3 has 14 residues. The V gene's germline CDR1 is LNHDA and CDR2 SQIVND (reference sequence). CDR3 amino acids: CASSIGVGLSPLHF. CDR3 nucleotide sequence: TGTGCCAGTAGTATCGGAGTTGGGCTTTCACCCCTCCACTTT.

The CDR3 coding sequence is TGTGCCAGCAGCGCGGACAGGGGGTTGATCTTTGGGGCCAACGTCCTGACTTTC. As protein: CASSADRGLIFGANVLTF. This chain joins TRBV11-2 and TRBJ2-6, with 10 nucleotides matching TRBD1. The length of the CDR3 is 18 residues. Germline V lookup: CDR1 SGHAT, CDR2 FQNNGV. The J segment lost 3 bases and the V segment lost 5 bases, leaving 10 bases of the junction unmatched.

The V gene is TRBV27, the J gene TRBJ1-2, with 12 bases fitting TRBD1. CDR1 is MNHEY, CDR2 SMNVEV, per germline (reference sequence). J was trimmed by 0 bases and V by 3 bases; bases with no gene match: 20. The CDR3 runs to 22 residues. In DNA form, the CDR3 reads TGTGCCAGCAGTTTTATACCGGGACAGGGGGCGGGGGGAGGTTTAACTAACTATGGCTACACCTTC. It specifies CASSFIPGQGAGGGLTNYGYTF.

The V and J genes are TRBV6-6 and TRBJ1-2; possibly TRBD1 for D (5 bases). Germline-derived CDR1 and CDR2 are MNHNY and SVGAGI (reference sequence). This CDR3 contains 13 residues. V was trimmed by 2 bases and J by 8 bases, leaving 12 bases between them. The CDR3 sequence: CASSYQGSLGYTF. In DNA, the CDR3 is TGTGCCAGCAGTTACCAGGGTAGTTTGGGCTACACCTTC.

The rearrangement uses TRBV10-2 and TRBJ2-3; 7 bases line up with TRBD2. The V and J ends lost 6 bases and 2 bases, in that order; junction bases with no gene match: 20. The CDR3 extends over 19 amino acids. The germline CDR1 and CDR2 sequences are WSHSY and SAAADI. The CDR3 DNA reads TGCGCCAGCAGGGGACTATCCCGGGGGTGGCCTGCAACCACAGATACGCAGTATTTT. Translation gives CASRGLSRGWPATTDTQYF.

Worth noting for this clone: Other DNA sequences in the same sample also yield this CDR3. The chain uses TRBV11-3 and TRBJ2-1, with D hard to call. This CDR3 region has 13 residues. In germline, CDR1 is SGHNT, CDR2 YENEEA. Trimming pared 4 bases from V and 4 bases from J, leaving 8 bases between. The CDR3 DNA follows: TGTGCCAGCAGCTCAACAGTTTACAATGAGCAGTTCTTC. This translates into CASSSTVYNEQFF.

This clone appeared a single time. The chain carries TRBV7-8 and TRBJ1-2, with TRBD1 as a possible D gene (5 bases). CDR3 length: 13 amino acids. Germline-derived CDR1 and CDR2 are SGHVS and FQNEAQ. Trimming pared 4 bases from V and 3 bases from J, leaving 9 bases between. CDR3 sequence: CASSSGGYYGYTF. CDR3 in DNA: TGTGCCAGCAGCTCGGGGGGGTACTATGGCTACACCTTC.

The chain employs TRBV6-4 and TRBJ2-3; TRBD2 matches 10 bases. CDR1 is MRHNA and CDR2 is SNTAGT in the germline V gene. V lost 10 bases, J lost 8 bases, and 9 bases stayed unmatched. This CDR3 has 13 residues. CDR3 region: CATTGLAFRTQYF. The CDR3 DNA is TGTGCCACTACGGGACTAGCGTTCCGTACGCAGTATTTT.

V and J are TRBV7-9 and TRBJ1-5; tentatively, D is TRBD1 (5 bases). Per the germline V gene, CDR1 is SEHNR and CDR2 is FQNEAQ (reference sequence). The CDR3 length is 13 residues. Deletions cut 1 base from V and 6 bases from J, with 7 bases between. The CDR3 sequence is CASSLERGQPQHF. CDR3 DNA: TGTGCCAGCAGCTTAGAAAGGGGTCAGCCCCAGCATTTT. The full variable domain, rest sourced from reference TRBV7-9 and TRBJ1-5, is DTGVSQNPRHKITKRGQNVTFRCDPISEHNRLYWYRQTLGQGPEFLTYFQNEAQLEKSRLLSDRFSAERPKGSFSTLEIQRTEQGDSAMYLCASSLERGQPQHFGDGTRLSIL.

The CDR3 DNA reads TGCGCCAGCAGCCGTAGCGGGGGGCAGAACACCGGGGAGCTGTTTTTT. Translated, it gives CASSRSGGQNTGELFF. V and J are TRBV5-1 and TRBJ2-2, with TRBD2 identical over 10 bases. CDR1 and CDR2 from the germline V gene are SGHRS and YFSETQ. V lost 4 bases and J lost 1; bases outside the gene matches: 4. The CDR3 spans 16 residues.

This chain uses TRBV6-6 with TRBJ2-5; 7 nucleotides agree with TRBD1. J was trimmed by 5 bases and V by 4 bases; bases with no gene match: 1. This CDR3 has 12 amino acids. Germline V lookup: CDR1 MNHNY, CDR2 SVGAGI (reference sequence). The CDR3 loop is CASSSGGETQYF. DNA of the CDR3: TGTGCCAGCAGTTCAGGGGGTGAGACCCAGTACTTC.

The chain uses TRBV7-2 and TRBJ1-1; 9 nucleotides match TRBD1. Germline V gene data show CDR1 as SGHTA and CDR2 as FQGNSA. The CDR3 runs to 15 residues. The trim removed 6 bases at V and 4 bases at J, leaving 9 bases unmatched. The DNA for the CDR3 is TGTGCCAGCAGGGCTACAGGGGGCGCTGGCACTGAAGCTTTCTTT. This codes for CASRATGGAGTEAFF.

Comment on this clone: The junction does not match germline at one end; this may be a read error. The rearrangement links TRBV7-9 to TRBJ2-7, with a weak D call TRBD2 (5 bases). Germline CDR1 SEHNR, CDR2 FQNEAQ (reference sequence). This CDR3 is built from 14 residues. The CDR3 loop is CAGSLRGSSYEQYF. DNA of the CDR3: TGTGCCGGCAGCTTGAGAGGGAGCTCCTACGAGCAGTACTTC.

The chain combines TRBV5-4 with TRBJ2-1, with 10 bases that match TRBD2. V gave up 1 base and J gave up 5 bases; unmatched junction bases: 3. The CDR3 runs 15 residues. Germline-derived CDR1 and CDR2 are SGHNT and YYREEE (reference sequence). The CDR3 coding sequence is TGTGCCAGCAGCTTGTCTAGCGGGGGCAACAATGAGCAGTTCTTC. Its translation: CASSLSSGGNNEQFF.

V is TRBV7-2 and J is TRBJ1-1, with 8 positions matching TRBD1. With 0 bases clipped from V and 0 bases from J, the junction kept 3 bases outside the gene matches. Germline V gives CDR1 SGHTA, CDR2 FQGNSA. The CDR3 runs 16 residues. Here the CDR3 DNA reads TGTGCCAGCAGCTTAGCGGGACAGGCAATGAACACTGAAGCTTTCTTT. Residues: CASSLAGQAMNTEAFF.

The genes are TRBV5-6 and TRBJ1-2; the match to TRBD1 covers 11 bases. The CDR3 contains 15 residues. Germline values: CDR1 SGHDT, CDR2 YYEEEE. J was trimmed by 4 bases and V by 0 bases; bases with no gene match: 2. CDR3 sequence reads: CASSLAGTGGYGYTF. CDR3 sequence (DNA): TGTGCCAGCAGCTTGGCCGGGACAGGGGGCTATGGCTACACCTTC.

J is TRBJ2-1 and V is TRBV7-9; D remains unclear. V was cut by 1 base and J by 6 bases, with 13 bases left in between. Germline V gives CDR1 SEHNR, CDR2 FQNEAQ (reference sequence). The CDR3 loop spans 15 amino acids. The CDR3 nucleotides are TGTGCCAGCAGCTTAGTCACAGTACCGAGCAATGAGCAGTTCTTC. The encoded protein is CASSLVTVPSNEQFF.